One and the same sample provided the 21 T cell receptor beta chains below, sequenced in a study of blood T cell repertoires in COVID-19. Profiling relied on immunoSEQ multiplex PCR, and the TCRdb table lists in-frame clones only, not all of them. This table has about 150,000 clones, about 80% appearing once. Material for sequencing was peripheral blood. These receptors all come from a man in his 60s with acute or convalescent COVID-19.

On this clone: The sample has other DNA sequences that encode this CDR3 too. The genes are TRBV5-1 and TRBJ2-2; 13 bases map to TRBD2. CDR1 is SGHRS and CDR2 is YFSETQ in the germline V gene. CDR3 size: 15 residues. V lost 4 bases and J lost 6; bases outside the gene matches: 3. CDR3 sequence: CASSPGLAGAGELFF. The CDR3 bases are TGCGCCAGCAGCCCCGGACTAGCGGGAGCCGGGGAGCTGTTTTTT.

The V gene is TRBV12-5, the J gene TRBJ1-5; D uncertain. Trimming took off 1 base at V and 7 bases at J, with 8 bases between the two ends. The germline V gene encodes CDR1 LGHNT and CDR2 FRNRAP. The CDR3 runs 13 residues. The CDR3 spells CASGLGLRQPQHF. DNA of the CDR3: TGTGCTAGTGGTTTGGGTCTGAGGCAGCCCCAGCATTTT.

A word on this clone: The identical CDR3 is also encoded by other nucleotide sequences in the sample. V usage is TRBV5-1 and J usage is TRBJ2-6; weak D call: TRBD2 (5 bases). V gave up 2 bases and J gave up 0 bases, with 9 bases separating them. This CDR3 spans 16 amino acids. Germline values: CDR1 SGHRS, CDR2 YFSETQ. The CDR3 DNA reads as TGCGCCAGCAGCTTTGGAGGCCGCTCTGGGGCCAACGTCCTGACTTTC. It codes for CASSFGGRSGANVLTF.

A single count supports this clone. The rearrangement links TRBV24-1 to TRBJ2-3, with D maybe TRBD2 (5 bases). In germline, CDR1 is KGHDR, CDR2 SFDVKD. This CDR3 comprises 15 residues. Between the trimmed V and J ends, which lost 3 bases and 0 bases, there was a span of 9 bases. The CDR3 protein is CATSDTRVSTDTQYF. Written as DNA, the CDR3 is TGTGCCACCAGTGATACTAGGGTTAGCACAGATACGCAGTATTTT.

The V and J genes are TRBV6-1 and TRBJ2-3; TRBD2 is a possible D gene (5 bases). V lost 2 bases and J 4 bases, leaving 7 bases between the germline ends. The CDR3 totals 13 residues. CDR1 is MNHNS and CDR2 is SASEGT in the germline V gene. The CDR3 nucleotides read TGTGCCAGCAGTGAATTGAGGGCAGATACGCAGTATTTT. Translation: CASSELRADTQYF.

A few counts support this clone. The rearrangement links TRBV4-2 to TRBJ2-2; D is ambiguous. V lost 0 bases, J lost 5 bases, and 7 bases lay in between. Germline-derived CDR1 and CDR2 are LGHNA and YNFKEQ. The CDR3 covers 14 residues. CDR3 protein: CASSQETTTGELFF. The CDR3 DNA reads TGTGCCAGCAGCCAAGAGACAACTACCGGGGAGCTGTTTTTT.

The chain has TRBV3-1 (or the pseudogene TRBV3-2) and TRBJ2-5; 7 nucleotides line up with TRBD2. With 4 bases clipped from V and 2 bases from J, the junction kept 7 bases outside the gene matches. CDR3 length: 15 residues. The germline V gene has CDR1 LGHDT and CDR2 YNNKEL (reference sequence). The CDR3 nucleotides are TGTGCCAGCAGCCCATGTAGGGACTATCAAGAGACCCAGTACTTC. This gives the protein CASSPCRDYQETQYF.

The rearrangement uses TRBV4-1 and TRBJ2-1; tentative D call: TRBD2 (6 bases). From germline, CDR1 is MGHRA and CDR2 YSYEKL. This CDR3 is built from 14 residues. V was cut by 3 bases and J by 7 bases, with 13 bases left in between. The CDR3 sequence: CASSHPGTSNEQFF. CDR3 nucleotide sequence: TGCGCCAGCAGCCATCCCGGGACTTCTAATGAGCAGTTCTTC.

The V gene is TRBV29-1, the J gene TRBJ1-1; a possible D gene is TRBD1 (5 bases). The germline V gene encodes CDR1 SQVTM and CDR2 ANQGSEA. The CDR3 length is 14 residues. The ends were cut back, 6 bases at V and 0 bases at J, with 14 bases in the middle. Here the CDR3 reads CSVGGGVVNTEAFF. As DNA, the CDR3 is TGCAGCGTGGGGGGAGGGGTAGTGAACACTGAAGCTTTCTTT.

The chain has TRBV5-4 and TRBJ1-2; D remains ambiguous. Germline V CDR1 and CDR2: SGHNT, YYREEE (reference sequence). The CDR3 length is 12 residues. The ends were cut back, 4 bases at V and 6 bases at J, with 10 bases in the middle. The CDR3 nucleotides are TGTGCCAGCAGCCAAGACACGGATGGCTACACCTTC. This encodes CASSQDTDGYTF.

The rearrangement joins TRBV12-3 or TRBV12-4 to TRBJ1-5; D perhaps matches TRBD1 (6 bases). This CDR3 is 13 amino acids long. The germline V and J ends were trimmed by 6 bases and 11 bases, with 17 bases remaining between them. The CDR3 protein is CASSLTGLMAQHF. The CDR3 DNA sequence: TGTGCCAGCAGCCTGACAGGCTTAATGGCCCAGCATTTT.

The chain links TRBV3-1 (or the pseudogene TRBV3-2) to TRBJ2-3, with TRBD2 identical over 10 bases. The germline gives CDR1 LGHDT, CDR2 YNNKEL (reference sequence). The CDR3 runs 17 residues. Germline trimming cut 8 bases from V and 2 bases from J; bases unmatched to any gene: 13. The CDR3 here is CASSGGLSGGATDTQYF. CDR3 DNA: TGTGCCAGCTCAGGCGGCCTGAGCGGGGGGGCCACAGATACGCAGTATTTT.

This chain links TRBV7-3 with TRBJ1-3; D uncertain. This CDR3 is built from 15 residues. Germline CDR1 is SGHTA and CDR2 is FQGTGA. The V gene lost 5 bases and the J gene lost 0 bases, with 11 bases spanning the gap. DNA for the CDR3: TGTGCCAGCAGCCCCGCCATCAGCTCTGGAAACACCATATATTTT. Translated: CASSPAISSGNTIYF. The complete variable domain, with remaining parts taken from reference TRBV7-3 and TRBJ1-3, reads GAGVSQTPSNKVTEKGKYVELRCDPISGHTALYWYRQSLGQGPEFLIYFQGTGAADDSGLPNDRFFAVRPEGSVSTLKIQRTERGDSAVYLCASSPAISSGNTIYFGEGSWLTVV.

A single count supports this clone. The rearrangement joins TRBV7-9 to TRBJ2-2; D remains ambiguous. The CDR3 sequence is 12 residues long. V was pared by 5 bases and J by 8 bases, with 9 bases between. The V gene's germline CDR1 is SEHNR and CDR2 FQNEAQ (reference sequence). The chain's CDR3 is CASSKTRGELFF. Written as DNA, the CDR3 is TGTGCCAGCAGCAAAACGAGGGGGGAGCTGTTTTTT.

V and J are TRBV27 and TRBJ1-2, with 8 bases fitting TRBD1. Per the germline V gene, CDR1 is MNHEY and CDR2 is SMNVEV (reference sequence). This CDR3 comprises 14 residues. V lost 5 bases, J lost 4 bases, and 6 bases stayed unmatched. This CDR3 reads CASSGTGGGYGYTF. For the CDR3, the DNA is TGTGCCAGCAGTGGTACAGGGGGAGGCTATGGCTACACCTTC.

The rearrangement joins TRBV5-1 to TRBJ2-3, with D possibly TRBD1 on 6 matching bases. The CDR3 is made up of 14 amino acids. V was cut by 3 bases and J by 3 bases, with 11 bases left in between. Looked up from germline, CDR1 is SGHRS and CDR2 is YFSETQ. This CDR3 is CASSSGQLTDTQYF. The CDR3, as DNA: TGCGCCAGCAGCTCCGGACAGTTAACAGATACGCAGTATTTT.

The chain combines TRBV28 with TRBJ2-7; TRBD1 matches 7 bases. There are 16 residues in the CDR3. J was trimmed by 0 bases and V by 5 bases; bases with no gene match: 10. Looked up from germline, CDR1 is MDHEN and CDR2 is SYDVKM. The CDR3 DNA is TGTGCCAGCAGTCCATGGACAGGCCCGTCCTCCTACGAGCAGTACTTC. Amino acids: CASSPWTGPSSYEQYF.

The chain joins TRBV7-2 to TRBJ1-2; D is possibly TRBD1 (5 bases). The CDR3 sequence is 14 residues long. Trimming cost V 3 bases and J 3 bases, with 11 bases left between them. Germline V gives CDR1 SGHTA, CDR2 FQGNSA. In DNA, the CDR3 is TGTGCCAGCAGCTTGACAGATTTCGACTATGGCTACACCTTC. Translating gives CASSLTDFDYGYTF.

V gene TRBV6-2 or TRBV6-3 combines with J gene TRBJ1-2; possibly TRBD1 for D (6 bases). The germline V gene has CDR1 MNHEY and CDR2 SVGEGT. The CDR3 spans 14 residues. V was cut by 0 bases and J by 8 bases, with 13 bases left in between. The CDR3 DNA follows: TGTGCCAGCAGTTACTCGAGGGACATTGGGGGCTACACCTTC. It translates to CASSYSRDIGGYTF.

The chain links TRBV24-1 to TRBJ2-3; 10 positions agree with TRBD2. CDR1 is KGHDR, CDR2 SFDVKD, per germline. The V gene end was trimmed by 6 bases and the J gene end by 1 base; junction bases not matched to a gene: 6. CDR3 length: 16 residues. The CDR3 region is CATSLTSGTRTDTQYF. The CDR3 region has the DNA TGTGCCACCAGTCTAACTAGCGGGACCCGCACAGATACGCAGTATTTT.

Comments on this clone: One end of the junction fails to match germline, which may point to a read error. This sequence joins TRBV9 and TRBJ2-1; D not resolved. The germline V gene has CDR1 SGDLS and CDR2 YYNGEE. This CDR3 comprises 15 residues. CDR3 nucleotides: TGTGCCAGCAGCGTAGGTCTACAGAACCTCAATCAGCAGTTCTTC. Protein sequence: CASSVGLQNLNQQFF.